This T cell receptor (beta chain) was sequenced during a study of blood T cell repertoires in COVID-19. The wider study: PBMCs, B-cell-depleted T cells, or T cells were the source of the cDNA or gDNA that made up the material.

Clones were read by immunoSEQ multiplex PCR, and TCRdb kept only the in-frame ones, dropping some. This sample yields tens of thousands of clones, of which about 74% are seen a single time; 3% to 4.5% belongs to the top ten. Germline trimming cut 6 bases from V and 6 bases from J; bases unmatched to any gene: 12. CDR3 size: 17 residues. CDR1 MDHEN and CDR2 SYDVKM come from the germline V gene. The sequence was obtained from a man aged 70-80 years with COVID-19, enrolled during active disease. The chain recombines TRBV28 with TRBJ2-1; 12 nucleotides align to TRBD2. The sample comprised peripheral blood. CDR3 residues: CASSLLKGLAGPNEQFF. CDR3 coding DNA: TGTGCCAGCAGCCTTCTAAAGGGACTAGCGGGCCCCAATGAGCAGTTCTTC.